The T cell receptor (beta chain) under discussion was sequenced for a study of blood T cells in healthy people across ages. Study conclusions and caveats: Long-lived donors had more naive CD4+ cells and higher diversity than aged donors. As age increased, TCR beta diversity per million T cells fell in a roughly linear fashion.

Remarks on this clonotype: Antigen specificity is unknown.

Roughly 9 milliliters of peripheral blood were drawn from each donor. With a J-beta primer mix and a sample-barcoded 5' primer, a second PCR ran 7 to 11 cycles. No fewer than 3 million CDR3-containing paired-end reads came from each sample. TCRdb independently ran MiXCR on the 5' RACE reads; one entry per CDR3 protein. Counted here are about 1.8 million distinct CDR3 sequences, less than 50% occurring once; the ten biggest clones make up roughly 2.1%. After removal of 0 bases from V and 2 bases from J, the junction contained 11 bases not matched to a gene. Looked up from germline, CDR1 is SGHRS and CDR2 is YFSETQ. The CDR3 spans 18 residues.

The sequencing sample was made of blood. The rearrangement uses TRBV5-1 and TRBJ2-3; 8 bases line up with TRBD2. The receptor comes from a woman aged 40 to 55 in good health. In DNA, the CDR3 is TGCGCCAGCAGCTTGGGGGTCGTACAGCGGGGGTTCACAGATACGCAGTATTTT. Protein sequence: CASSLGVVQRGFTDTQYF.